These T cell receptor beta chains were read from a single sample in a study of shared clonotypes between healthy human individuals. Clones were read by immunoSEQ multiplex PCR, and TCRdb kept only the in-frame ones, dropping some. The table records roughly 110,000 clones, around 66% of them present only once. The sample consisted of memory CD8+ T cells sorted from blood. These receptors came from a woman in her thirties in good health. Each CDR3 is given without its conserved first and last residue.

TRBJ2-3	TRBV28	ASSGEGVPTDTQY
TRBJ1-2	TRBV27	ASGQGFYGYT
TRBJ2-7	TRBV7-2	ASSLEVTCPYEQY
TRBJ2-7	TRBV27	ASSSRQGGEQY
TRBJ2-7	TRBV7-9	ASSIPDSGEQY
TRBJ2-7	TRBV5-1	ASSWTFGGYEQY
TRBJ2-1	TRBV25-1	ASSENGESSYNEQF
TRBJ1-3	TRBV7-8	ASSLSSPSSGNTIY
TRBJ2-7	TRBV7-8	ASSPYQGPSYEQY
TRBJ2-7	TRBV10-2	ASSESSSYEQY
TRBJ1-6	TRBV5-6	ASSSYNSPLH
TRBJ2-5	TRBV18	ASSPRTSFQETQY
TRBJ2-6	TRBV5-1	ASSLGMGDSRSGANVLT
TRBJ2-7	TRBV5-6	ASSFNGVLGQY
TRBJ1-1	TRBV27	ASSLSWAGRGNTEAF
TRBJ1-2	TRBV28	ASSPLTGTYYGYT
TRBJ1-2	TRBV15	ATSRWDLPGYGYT
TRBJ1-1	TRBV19	ASSILVNTEAF
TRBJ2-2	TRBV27	ASSLTEYGELF
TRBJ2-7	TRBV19	ASSGRDRSEQY
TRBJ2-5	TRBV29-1	SVEKGPGETQY
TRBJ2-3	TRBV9	ASSVGGSSDTQY
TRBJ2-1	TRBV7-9	ASSLTGGTYNEQF
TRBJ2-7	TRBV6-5	ARTESGGPPSEQY
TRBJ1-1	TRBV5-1	ASSYAGAVGETEAF
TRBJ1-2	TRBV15	ATSRVPRVGYGYT